Listed below are T cell receptor beta chains from one sample, sequenced in a study of blood T cell repertoires in COVID-19. The method was immunoSEQ multiplex PCR; TCRdb's version includes in-frame clones alone and lacks a portion of them. This table holds approximately 160,000 clones, under 80% found once. Sample: peripheral blood. These receptors all stem from a man between 65 and 85 years old with acute or convalescent COVID-19. Both conserved end residues are part of each CDR3. A D gene is named only where the DNA matches it firmly. Size tells how often a clone was seen (once, few, many) or the class of an expanded clone, and some rows leave it out.

abundance	d_gene	v_gene	j_gene	CDR3nt	CDR3aa
-	-	TRBV6-5	TRBJ1-4	TGTGCCAGCAGTTACGGGCGGACTTCTAATGAAAAACTGTTTTTT	CASSYGRTSNEKLFF
-	-	TRBV3-1/TRBV3-2	TRBJ1-1	TGTGCCAGCAATCGGGGGGGGAACACTGAAGCTTTCTTT	CASNRGGNTEAFF
-	-	TRBV18	TRBJ2-5	TGTGCCAGCTCACGGGGGGGGCTCGAGACCCAGTACTTC	CASSRGGLETQYF
-	-	TRBV14	TRBJ1-6	TGTGCCAGCAGCCAAGGGACAGTGCGACCTTCACCCCTCCACTTT	CASSQGTVRPSPLHF
-	-	TRBV7-2	TRBJ2-3	TGTGCCAGCAGCTTAGGCCTAGGAGCAGATACGCAGTATTTT	CASSLGLGADTQYF
-	-	TRBV3-1/TRBV3-2	TRBJ1-2	TGTGCCAGCAGCCAAGATGGGTCAGGTATGGCTTATGGCTACACCTTC	CASSQDGSGMAYGYTF
-	TRBD1	TRBV5-1	TRBJ2-7	TGCGCCAGCAGCGCGGGACAGGGCTACGAGCAGTACTTC	CASSAGQGYEQYF
-	-	TRBV9	TRBJ1-3	TGTGCCAGCAGCGTATCTTGGGGAGTTTCTGGAAACACCATATATTTT	CASSVSWGVSGNTIYF
-	-	TRBV25-1	TRBJ2-5	TGTGCCAGCAGTGGGTATAGCGAAATACAAGAGACCCAGTACTTC	CASSGYSEIQETQYF
-	-	TRBV5-1	TRBJ2-7	TGCGCCAGCAGCTCCCAGGGGTCCCAGAGGGGCGAGCAGTACTTC	CASSSQGSQRGEQYF
-	-	TRBV6-6	TRBJ2-7	TGTGCCAGCAGTTACTTAGGGACACTTACCTACGAGCAGTACTTC	CASSYLGTLTYEQYF
-	-	TRBV30	TRBJ1-1	TGTGCCTGGAGTCTTACAGGGAACACTGAAGCTTTCTTT	CAWSLTGNTEAFF
few	-	TRBV23-1	TRBJ2-1	TGCGCCAGCAGTCAAGGACTACCTGACCCCTACAATGAGCAGTTCTTC	CASSQGLPDPYNEQFF
-	TRBD1	TRBV6-5	TRBJ2-7	TGTGCCAGCAGAACCGGACAGGGAACCTACGAGCAGTACTTC	CASRTGQGTYEQYF
-	TRBD1	TRBV29-1	TRBJ2-7	TGCAGCGTTGACGGGACAGGGGTCGAGCAGTACTTC	CSVDGTGVEQYF
-	-	TRBV7-6	TRBJ2-1	TGTGCCAGCACCCCGGACTTCAGCTCCTACAATGAGCAGTTCTTC	CASTPDFSSYNEQFF
many	-	TRBV7-2	TRBJ2-1	TGTGCCAGCAGCTTATTTGGGAGTTCTCCCAGCAATGAGCAGTTCTTC	CASSLFGSSPSNEQFF
-	TRBD2	TRBV7-9	TRBJ2-1	TGTGCCAGCAGCTTAGTAACTAGCGGGAGGGAGCAGTTCTTC	CASSLVTSGREQFF
-	-	TRBV3-1/TRBV3-2	TRBJ2-7	TGTGCCAGCAGCCAAGAACAGAAGGTGCAGTACTTC	CASSQEQKVQYF
-	-	TRBV6-6	TRBJ1-2	TGTGCCAGCACCGAAGTGGAGTTCTATGGCTACACCTTC	CASTEVEFYGYTF
-	TRBD1	TRBV6-4	TRBJ1-2	TGTGCCAGCAGTGACTCGATTGGCCTAGGACAGGCTAACTATGGCTACACCTTC	CASSDSIGLGQANYGYTF
-	-	TRBV19	TRBJ1-4	TGTGCCAGTAGTATAGGGAAGGGGCTAGATGAAAAACTGTTTTTT	CASSIGKGLDEKLFF
-	TRBD1	TRBV6-1	TRBJ1-2	TGTGCCAGCAGTGAGCAAGGGGGACAGGGGCGTCTCTATGGCTACACCTTC	CASSEQGGQGRLYGYTF
-	-	TRBV7-9	TRBJ2-3	TGTGCCAGCAGCCCCCCTTATAGCGGATACACAGATACGCAGTATTTT	CASSPPYSGYTDTQYF
-	-	TRBV28	TRBJ2-7	TGTGCCAGCAGTTTGGCGGGGCCCTACGAGCAGTACTTC	CASSLAGPYEQYF
-	-	TRBV6-2/TRBV6-3	TRBJ2-5	TGTGCCAGCAGTCCCCTAGGATATGAGGGAGAGACCCAGTACTTC	CASSPLGYEGETQYF
-	-	TRBV28	TRBJ2-7	TGTGCCAGCAGTTCGCCGGCCTACGAGCAGTACTTC	CASSSPAYEQYF
-	TRBD2	TRBV9	TRBJ2-7	TGTGCCAGCTCGGGAGGGCCCTCCTACGAGCAGTACTTC	CASSGGPSYEQYF